The clone carrying this T cell receptor beta chain was detected once. Its matching antigen is unknown. This specimen belongs to a study of T cell responses to AZD1222 COVID-19 vaccine. Study results and caveats: Distributed over spike, vaccine-associated CD4 TCRs predominated at 160-218 and 743-854. Samples come after the peak T cell response, not at day 14. Only a handful of AZD1222 recipients tested seropositive at baseline.

The V and J ends lost 5 bases and 7 bases, in that order; junction bases with no gene match: 9. Germline values: CDR1 MNHEY, CDR2 SVGEGT. The CDR3 is made up of 15 amino acids. Data came from immunoSEQ multiplex PCR; TCRdb stores just in-frame clones and leaves some out. Seen here are 70,000 to 95,000 clones, more than 85% observed once, and the top ten hold about 29%. The J gene is TRBJ1-4, the V gene TRBV6-2 or TRBV6-3, with 8 bases aligning to TRBD1. The sequenced sample was peripheral blood, obtained 28 days after the second AZD1222 dose. This clonotype was sampled from an adult who received the AZD1222 COVID-19 vaccine. The CDR3 DNA reads TGTGCCAGCAGTACTGGACAGGGTTGGGGTGAAAAACTGTTTTTT. It translates to CASSTGQGWGEKLFF.